This T cell receptor beta chain was sequenced during a study of CD8 T cells in Susac syndrome. The CDR3 is made up of 12 amino acids. CDR1 and CDR2 (germline): SEHNR, FQNEAQ (reference sequence). Trimming took 5 bases from V and 1 from J, leaving 5 bases between them. A few counts support this clonotype. The authors reverse transcribed about 0.5 to 1 ug RNA with random hexamers. TCRdb itself ran the immunoSEQ multiplex PCR reads through MiXCR, one entry per CDR3 protein. The profile covers some 47,000 distinct CDR3 sequences, with 85% to 95% appearing a single time and around 0.45% taken by the ten largest.

The source material was CD8+ T cells from PBMCs. The chain links TRBV7-9 to TRBJ1-1; D gene unclear. The sequence derives from a human donor in good health. The CDR3 spells CASSRGNTEAFF. The CDR3 DNA sequence: TGTGCCAGCAGCCGAGGGAACACTGAAGCTTTCTTT.